The entry below gives a single T cell receptor beta chain sequence along with its context. Its target is unknown. Profiling relied on immunoSEQ multiplex PCR, and the TCRdb table lists in-frame clones only, not all of them. The sample holds 100,000 to 150,000 clones, over 90% seen once. These data belong to a study of cytomegalovirus exposure and HLA in healthy donors. Broader study findings: Among the CMV-associated chains, three were confirmed in vitro as specific for CMV antigens. The tendency of first-cohort TCR clusters to co-occur in the 110 or so validation repertoires emerged from a later analysis. The listing of roughly 160 TCR beta chains classed them as cytomegalovirus-associated.

The specimen sequenced was PBMCs. This sequence originates from a young woman in good health and CMV-seronegative.

CDR3 residues: CASSVALGSEETQYF. The CDR3 bases are TGTGCCAGCAGCGTAGCCCTCGGGAGTGAAGAGACCCAGTACTTC. The chain recombines TRBV9 with TRBJ2-5; the D gene is possibly TRBD2 (6 bases). CDR1 is SGDLS and CDR2 is YYNGEE in the germline V gene. The germline V and J ends were trimmed by 0 bases and 3 bases, with 12 bases remaining between them. This CDR3 region has 15 residues.